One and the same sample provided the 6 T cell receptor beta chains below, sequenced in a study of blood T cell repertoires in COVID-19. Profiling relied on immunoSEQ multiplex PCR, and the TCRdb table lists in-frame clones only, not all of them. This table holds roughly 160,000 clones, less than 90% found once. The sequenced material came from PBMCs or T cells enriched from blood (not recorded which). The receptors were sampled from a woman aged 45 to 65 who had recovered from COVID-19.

CDR3 protein: CASSLRQGSGYTF. CDR3 coding DNA: TGTGCCAGCAGCTTACGTCAGGGCTCTGGCTACACCTTC. The rearrangement joins TRBV5-4 to TRBJ1-2; D is perhaps TRBD1 (5 bases). Trimming took off 2 bases at V and 7 bases at J, with 12 bases between the two ends. The CDR3 covers 13 residues. The germline V gene has CDR1 SGHNT and CDR2 YYREEE (reference sequence).

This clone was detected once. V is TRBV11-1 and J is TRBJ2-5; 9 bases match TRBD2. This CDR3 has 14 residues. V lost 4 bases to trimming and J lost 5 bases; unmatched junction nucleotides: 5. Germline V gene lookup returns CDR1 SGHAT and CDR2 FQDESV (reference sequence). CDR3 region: CASSSQSGRETQYF. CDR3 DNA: TGTGCCAGCAGCTCCCAAAGCGGGAGGGAGACCCAGTACTTC.

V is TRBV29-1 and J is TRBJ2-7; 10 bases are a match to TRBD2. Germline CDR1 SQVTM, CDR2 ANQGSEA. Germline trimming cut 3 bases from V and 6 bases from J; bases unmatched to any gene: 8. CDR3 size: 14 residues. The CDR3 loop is CSVDSPSGSAEQYF. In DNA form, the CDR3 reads TGCAGCGTTGATAGTCCTAGCGGGAGCGCCGAGCAGTACTTC.

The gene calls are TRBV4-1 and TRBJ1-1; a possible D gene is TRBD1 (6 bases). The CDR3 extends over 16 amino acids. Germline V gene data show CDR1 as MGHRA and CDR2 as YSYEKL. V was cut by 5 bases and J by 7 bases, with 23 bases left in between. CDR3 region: CASSKMPHGQLREAFF. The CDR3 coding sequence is TGCGCCAGCAGCAAAATGCCCCATGGACAGTTACGTGAAGCTTTCTTT.

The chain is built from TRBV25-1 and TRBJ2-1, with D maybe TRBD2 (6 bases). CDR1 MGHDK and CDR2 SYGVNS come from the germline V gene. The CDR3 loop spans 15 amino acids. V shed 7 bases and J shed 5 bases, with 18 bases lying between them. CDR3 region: CASTSREWFNNEQFF. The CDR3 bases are TGTGCCAGCACTTCCCGGGAGTGGTTCAACAATGAGCAGTTCTTC.

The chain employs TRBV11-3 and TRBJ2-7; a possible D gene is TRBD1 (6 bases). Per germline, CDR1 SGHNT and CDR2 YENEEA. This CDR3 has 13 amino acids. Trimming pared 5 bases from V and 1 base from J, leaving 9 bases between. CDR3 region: CASSMTGSYEQYF. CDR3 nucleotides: TGTGCCAGCAGCATGACAGGTTCCTACGAGCAGTACTTC.